The clone carrying this TCR beta chain was recorded a few times. Its target is unknown. With a J-beta primer mix and a sample-barcoded 5' primer, a second PCR ran about 7 to 11 cycles. One entry per CDR3 protein, called by TCRdb with MiXCR from the 5' RACE reads. The sample contains about 1.8 million distinct CDR3 sequences, roughly 50% of which appear only once. This entry belongs to a study of blood T cells in healthy people across ages. Broader study findings: Age showed a roughly linear inverse relationship with TCR beta diversity per million T cells.

The J segment lost 0 bases and the V segment lost 5 bases, leaving 8 bases of the junction unmatched. The germline V gene has CDR1 DFQATT and CDR2 SNEGSKA (reference sequence). CDR3 length equals 15 residues. The source is a woman aged 40 to 55 in good health. Sequencing input: blood. The rearrangement joins TRBV20-1 to TRBJ2-7; 9 nucleotides line up with TRBD1. CDR3 sequence: CSAQRGTGPSYEQYF. The CDR3 DNA sequence: TGCAGTGCTCAGAGGGGGACAGGGCCCTCCTACGAGCAGTACTTC.